A selection of T cell receptor beta chains follows, all from one sample in a study of cytomegalovirus exposure and HLA in healthy donors. The repertoire was sequenced with immunoSEQ multiplex PCR; TCRdb's copy has only in-frame clones and lacks some. The repertoire holds tens of thousands of clones, 70% to 80% seen once, with roughly 3.2% in the top ten. The specimen was PBMCs. Receptor source: a man aged 50-60 years in good health and CMV-seropositive. Both conserved end residues are part of each CDR3. D genes are given only for firm matches. Only some rows state a clone size, as once, few, many or a class for expanded clones.

cdr3_nt	cdr3_aa	v_call	j_call	d_call	clone_size
TGTGCCAGCAGTCCCGGGACTTTCCTCAGGCCCGACGAGCAGTACTTC	CASSPGTFLRPDEQYF	TRBV2	TRBJ2-7	-	-
TGCGCCAGCAGCTTAGCCTCAGGGGGGCCCTACGAGCAGTACTTC	CASSLASGGPYEQYF	TRBV5-1	TRBJ2-7	-	-
TGCGCCAGCAGCCAAGACAGGCAACTAGCAACTAATGAAAAACTGTTTTTT	CASSQDRQLATNEKLFF	TRBV4-3	TRBJ1-4	-	-
TGCGCCAGCAGTCACCCTAGGGACAGGGAAGGAGATACGCAGTATTTT	CASSHPRDREGDTQYF	TRBV10-1	TRBJ2-3	TRBD1	-
TGCGCCAGCAGCGGGAATACAGGGGGCACTGAAGCTTTCTTT	CASSGNTGGTEAFF	TRBV5-1	TRBJ1-1	TRBD1	-
TGCAGCGTTGGTCAGGGAAAATTGGCTGAAGCTTTCTTT	CSVGQGKLAEAFF	TRBV29-1	TRBJ1-1	-	-
TGTGCCTGGAGTAGGGAAGGGGTCGGCGAGCAGTACTTC	CAWSREGVGEQYF	TRBV30	TRBJ2-7	-	-
TGTGCCAGCAGGGAAAGCCTAGCGGGACTGATGGGTGAGCAGTTCTTC	CASRESLAGLMGEQFF	TRBV28	TRBJ2-1	TRBD2	-
TGTGCCAGCAGCCGGGGGACTAGCGAGTACAATGAGCAGTTCTTC	CASSRGTSEYNEQFF	TRBV9	TRBJ2-1	TRBD2	-
TGTGCCAGCAGCTCCGGACTAGCGGGAGGGCGTCGTACCGGGGAGCTGTTTTTT	CASSSGLAGGRRTGELFF	TRBV11-2	TRBJ2-2	TRBD2	-
TGTTCCAGCAGCTTAGGCCGGACATCGCTTGACTACGAGCAGTACTTC	CSSSLGRTSLDYEQYF	TRBV7-9	TRBJ2-7	-	few
TGCGCCAGCAGCCAGGGGCCGGGGGCCAACGTCCTGACTTTC	CASSQGPGANVLTF	TRBV4-1	TRBJ2-6	-	-
TGTGCCAGCTCACCGGGACAGGGATACTCTGGAAACACCATATATTTT	CASSPGQGYSGNTIYF	TRBV18	TRBJ1-3	TRBD1	once
TGTTCCAGCAGCTTAGGTCGGTTTGGTGGCACAGATACGCAGTATTTT	CSSSLGRFGGTDTQYF	TRBV7-9	TRBJ2-3	-	once
TGTGCCAGCAGCTCCGAGGGAAGGGGGACAGGGATGCTCGGGGCGCAGTATTTT	CASSSEGRGTGMLGAQYF	TRBV11-3	TRBJ2-3	TRBD1	-
TGTGCCAGCTCGCTGACAGGCTACGAGCAGTACTTC	CASSLTGYEQYF	TRBV27	TRBJ2-7	-	-
TGTGCCTGGAGGGGACAGGGGGAGCAGTACTTC	CAWRGQGEQYF	TRBV30	TRBJ2-7	TRBD1	-
TGTGCCAGTACGGACAGAAACTACGAGCAGTACTTC	CASTDRNYEQYF	TRBV19	TRBJ2-7	-	once
TGTGCCAGTAGTATTCGGCGAGAACCGGGACAGGGGGCAGATACGCAGTATTTT	CASSIRREPGQGADTQYF	TRBV19	TRBJ2-3	TRBD1	-
TGTGCCACCAGCACCTTGAACCGTTACAGGGATAGAGACTATGGCTACACCTTC	CATSTLNRYRDRDYGYTF	TRBV15	TRBJ1-2	-	-
TGTGCCAGCAGCTTGGGAGACAGGGGTTGGGACATTCAGTACTTC	CASSLGDRGWDIQYF	TRBV5-6	TRBJ2-4	TRBD1	-
TGTGCCAGCAGCCTTCGGGAGTTAGAAGCTTTCTTT	CASSLRELEAFF	TRBV13	TRBJ1-1	-	-
TGTGCCAGCTCACCAGACAGGGCTGTCACAGATACGCAGTATTTT	CASSPDRAVTDTQYF	TRBV18	TRBJ2-3	TRBD1	-